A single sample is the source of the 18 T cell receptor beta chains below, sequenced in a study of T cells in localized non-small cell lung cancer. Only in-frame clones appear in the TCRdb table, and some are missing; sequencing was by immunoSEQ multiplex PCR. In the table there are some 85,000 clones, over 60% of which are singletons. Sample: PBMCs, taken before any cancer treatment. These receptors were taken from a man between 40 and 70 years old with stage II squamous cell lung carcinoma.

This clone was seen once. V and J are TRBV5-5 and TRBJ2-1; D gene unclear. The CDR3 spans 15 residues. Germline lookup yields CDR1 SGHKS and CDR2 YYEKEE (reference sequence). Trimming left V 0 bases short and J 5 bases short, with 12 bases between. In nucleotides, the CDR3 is TGTGCCAGCAGCTTGGTTCAGCATCTCCACAATGAGCAGTTCTTC. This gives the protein CASSLVQHLHNEQFF.

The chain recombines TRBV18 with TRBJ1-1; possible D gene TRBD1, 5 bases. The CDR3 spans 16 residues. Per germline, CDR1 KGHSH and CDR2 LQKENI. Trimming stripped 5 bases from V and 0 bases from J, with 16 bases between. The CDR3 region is CASSYGTGAMNTEAFF. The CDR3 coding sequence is TGTGCCAGCTCATACGGGACCGGAGCCATGAACACTGAAGCTTTCTTT. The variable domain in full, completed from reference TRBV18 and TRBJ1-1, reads NAGVMQNPRHLVRRRGQEARLRCSPMKGHSHVYWYRQLPEEGLKFMVYLQKENIIDESGMPKERFSAEFPKEGPSILRIQQVVRGDSAAYFCASSYGTGAMNTEAFFGQGTRLTVV.

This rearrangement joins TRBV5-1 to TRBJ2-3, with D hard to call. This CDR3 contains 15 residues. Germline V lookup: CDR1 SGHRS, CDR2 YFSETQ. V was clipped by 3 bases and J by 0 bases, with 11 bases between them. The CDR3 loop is CASSSGRVSTDTQYF. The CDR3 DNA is TGCGCCAGCAGCTCTGGACGGGTTAGCACAGATACGCAGTATTTT. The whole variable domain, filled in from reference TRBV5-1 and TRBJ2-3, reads KAGVTQTPRYLIKTRGQQVTLSCSPISGHRSVSWYQQTPGQGLQFLFEYFSETQRNKGNFPGRFSGRQFSNSRSEMNVSTLELGDSALYLCASSSGRVSTDTQYFGPGTRLTVL.

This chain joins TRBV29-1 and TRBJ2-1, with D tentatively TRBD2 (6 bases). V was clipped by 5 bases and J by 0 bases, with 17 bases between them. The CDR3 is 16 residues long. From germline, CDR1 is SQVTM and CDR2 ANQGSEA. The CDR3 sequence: CSVLYTSSSSYNEQFF. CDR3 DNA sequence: TGCAGCGTTTTATACACTAGCTCGAGCTCCTACAATGAGCAGTTCTTC.

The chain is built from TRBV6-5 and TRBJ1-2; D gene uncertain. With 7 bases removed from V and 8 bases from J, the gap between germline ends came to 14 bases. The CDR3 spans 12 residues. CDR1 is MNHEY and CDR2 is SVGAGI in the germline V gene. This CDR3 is CASNTGEHGYTF. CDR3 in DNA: TGTGCCAGCAATACTGGCGAGCACGGCTACACCTTC.

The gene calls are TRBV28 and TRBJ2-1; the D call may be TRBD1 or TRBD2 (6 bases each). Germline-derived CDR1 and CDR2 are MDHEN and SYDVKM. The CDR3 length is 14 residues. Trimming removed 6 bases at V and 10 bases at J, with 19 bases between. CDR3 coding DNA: TGTGCCAGCAGCCGGGGGCCAGGAGAGGCCGAGCAGTTCTTC. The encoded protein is CASSRGPGEAEQFF.

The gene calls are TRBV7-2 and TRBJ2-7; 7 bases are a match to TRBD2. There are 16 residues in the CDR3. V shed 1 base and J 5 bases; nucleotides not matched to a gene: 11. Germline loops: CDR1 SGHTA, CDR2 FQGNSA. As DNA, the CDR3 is TGTGCCAGCAGCTTAGGGCCGGGAGGCCCTTTAGACGAGCAGTACTTC. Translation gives CASSLGPGGPLDEQYF.

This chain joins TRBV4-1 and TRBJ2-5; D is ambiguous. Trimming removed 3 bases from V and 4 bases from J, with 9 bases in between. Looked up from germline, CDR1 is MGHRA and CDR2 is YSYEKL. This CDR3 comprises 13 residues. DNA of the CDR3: TGCGCCAGCAGCCATCTGGTGGGAGAGACCCAGTACTTC. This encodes CASSHLVGETQYF.

The CDR3 DNA reads as TGTGCCAGCACGGGCGGGGGGCAAGATACGCAGTATTTT. This encodes CASTGGGQDTQYF. The chain is built from TRBV18 and TRBJ2-3; 8 bases line up with TRBD2. Germline values: CDR1 KGHSH, CDR2 LQKENI. The V and J ends lost 8 bases and 5 bases, in that order; junction bases with no gene match: 6. The CDR3 is 13 residues long.

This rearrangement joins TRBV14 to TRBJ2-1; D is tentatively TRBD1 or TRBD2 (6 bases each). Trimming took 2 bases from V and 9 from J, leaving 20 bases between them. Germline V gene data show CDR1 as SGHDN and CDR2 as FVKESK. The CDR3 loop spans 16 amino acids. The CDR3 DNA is TGTGCCAGCAGCCAAACTTTACCCGGGGGCCCACGTGAGCAGTTCTTC. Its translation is CASSQTLPGGPREQFF.

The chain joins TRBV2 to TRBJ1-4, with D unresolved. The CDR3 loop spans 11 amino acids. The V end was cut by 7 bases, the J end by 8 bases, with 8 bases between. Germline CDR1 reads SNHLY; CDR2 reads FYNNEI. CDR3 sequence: CASTRLEKLFF. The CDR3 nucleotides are TGTGCCAGCACCAGACTAGAAAAACTGTTTTTT.

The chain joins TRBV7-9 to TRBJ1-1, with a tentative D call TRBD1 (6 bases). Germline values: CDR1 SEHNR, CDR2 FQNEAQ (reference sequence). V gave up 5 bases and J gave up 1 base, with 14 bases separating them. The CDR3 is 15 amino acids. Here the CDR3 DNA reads TGTGCCAGCAGCCTACTGGACAGAGAGAACACTGAAGCTTTCTTT. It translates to CASSLLDRENTEAFF.

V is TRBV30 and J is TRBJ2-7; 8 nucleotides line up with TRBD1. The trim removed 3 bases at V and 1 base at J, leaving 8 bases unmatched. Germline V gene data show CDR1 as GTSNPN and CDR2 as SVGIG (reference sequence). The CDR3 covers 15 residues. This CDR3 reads CAWSASGTGSYEQYF. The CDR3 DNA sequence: TGTGCCTGGAGCGCATCCGGGACAGGTTCCTACGAGCAGTACTTC.

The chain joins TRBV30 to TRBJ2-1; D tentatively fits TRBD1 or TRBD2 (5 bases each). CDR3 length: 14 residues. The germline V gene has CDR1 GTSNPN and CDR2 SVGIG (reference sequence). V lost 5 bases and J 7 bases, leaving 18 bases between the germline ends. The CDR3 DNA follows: TGTGCCTGGGGATTCGACATTGGGGGTAATGAGCAGTTCTTC. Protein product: CAWGFDIGGNEQFF.

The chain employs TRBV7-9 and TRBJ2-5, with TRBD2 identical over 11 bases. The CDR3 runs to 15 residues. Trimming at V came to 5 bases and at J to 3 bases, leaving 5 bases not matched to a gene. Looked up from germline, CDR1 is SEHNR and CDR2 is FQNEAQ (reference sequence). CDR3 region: CASSPRLAGKETQYF. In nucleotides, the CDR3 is TGTGCCAGCAGCCCCCGACTAGCGGGAAAAGAGACCCAGTACTTC. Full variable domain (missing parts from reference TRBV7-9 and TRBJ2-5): DTGVSQNPRHKITKRGQNVTFRCDPISEHNRLYWYRQTLGQGPEFLTYFQNEAQLEKSRLLSDRFSAERPKGSFSTLEIQRTEQGDSAMYLCASSPRLAGKETQYFGPGTRLLVL.

The CDR3 DNA follows: TGTGCCAGCAGCTTCGGGACTAGCGGCTACAATGAGCAGTTCTTC. Translated, it gives CASSFGTSGYNEQFF. The rearrangement joins TRBV13 to TRBJ2-1, with 11 bases matching TRBD2. Germline trimming cut 3 bases from V and 3 bases from J; bases unmatched to any gene: 1. Germline V gene data show CDR1 as PRHDT and CDR2 as FYEKMQ (reference sequence). This CDR3 region has 15 residues.

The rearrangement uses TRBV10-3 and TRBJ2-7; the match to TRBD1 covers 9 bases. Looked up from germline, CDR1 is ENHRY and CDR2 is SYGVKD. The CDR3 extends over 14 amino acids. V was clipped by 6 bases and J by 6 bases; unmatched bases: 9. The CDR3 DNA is TGTGCCATCAGAGCCGGGACAGGGATCGGCGAGCAGTACTTC. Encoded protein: CAIRAGTGIGEQYF.

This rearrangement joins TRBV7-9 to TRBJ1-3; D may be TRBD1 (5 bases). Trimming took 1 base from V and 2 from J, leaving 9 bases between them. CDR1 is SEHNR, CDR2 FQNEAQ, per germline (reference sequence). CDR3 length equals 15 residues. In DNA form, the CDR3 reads TGTGCCAGCAGCTTAGGATCGGGGGCTGGAAACACCATATATTTT. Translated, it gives CASSLGSGAGNTIYF. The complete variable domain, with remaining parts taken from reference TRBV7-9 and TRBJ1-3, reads DTGVSQNPRHKITKRGQNVTFRCDPISEHNRLYWYRQTLGQGPEFLTYFQNEAQLEKSRLLSDRFSAERPKGSFSTLEIQRTEQGDSAMYLCASSLGSGAGNTIYFGEGSWLTVV.